Listed below are T cell receptor beta chains from one sample, sequenced in a study of CD8+CD57+ T cells in acquired aplastic anemia. TCRdb re-called the reads with MiXCR, one entry per CDR3 protein. This sample has 150,000 to 200,000 distinct CDR3 sequences; 40% to 55% occur once, and the top ten carry more than 0.85%. Sequences were obtained from sorted CD4+, CD8+, or CD8+CD57+ T cells (not recorded which) from PBMCs. The receptors were gathered from a human donor with aplastic anemia. The CDR3 runs from the conserved cysteine through the conserved F or W.

j_call v_call cdr3_aa
TRBJ1-1 TRBV20-1 CSARVRGTGENTEAFF
TRBJ2-1 TRBV2 CASTSLVGEQFF
TRBJ2-5 TRBV7-2 CASSLGVGGRQETQYF
TRBJ2-7 TRBV2 CASNWAGGVYEQYF
TRBJ1-1 TRBV20-1 CSARGSDQGDTEAFF
TRBJ1-2 TRBV7-9 CASSSTGDGYTF
TRBJ1-1 TRBV10-3 CAISDTGDTEAFF
TRBJ2-5 TRBV7-9 CASSLKETQYF
TRBJ2-2 TRBV29-1 CSARRTGGGTGELFF
TRBJ2-5 TRBV10-3 CAIRARETQYF
TRBJ1-1 TRBV10-2 CATRKGVVDTEAFF
TRBJ2-7 TRBV29-1 CSVETGRQYEQYF
TRBJ1-6 TRBV11-2 CASRLADSPLHF
TRBJ1-2 TRBV20-1 CSASIDSYGYTF
TRBJ1-2 TRBV20-1 CSGHGQGGNYGYTF
TRBJ1-1 TRBV6-1 CASRPGGLNTEAFF
TRBJ1-3 TRBV2 CASSEWGDRGANTIYF
TRBJ2-3 TRBV19 CASSISHATDTQYF
TRBJ1-4 TRBV29-1 CSVDVSGANEKLFF
TRBJ1-4 TRBV5-6 CASSLAGGNEKLFF
TRBJ2-7 TRBV28 CASQDPYEQYF
TRBJ1-5 TRBV24-1 CATSDLGNQPQHF
TRBJ1-4 TRBV10-3 CAISVEGGEKLFF
TRBJ2-2 TRBV2 CATAFRGAGELFF
TRBJ2-5 TRBV5-6 CASSPGTGASETQYF
TRBJ1-1 TRBV10-3 CAISESSFFGGATEAFF